This TCR beta chain was found in a study of human T cells and chemical hapten exposure. Turning to the study itself: A 2 cm by 2 cm inner upper arm patch received 2% DPC for sensitization. Patients were given diphenylcyclopropenone on the scalp weekly across the roughly 24-week study.

Trimming shortened V by 4 bases and J by 0 bases, and 8 bases separated the two germline ends. This CDR3 has 13 amino acids. In germline, CDR1 is SQVTM, CDR2 ANQGSEA. As to time point: pre-sensitization, week 0. As for treatment: therapeutic diphenylcyclopropenone sensitization with weekly scalp DPC. Per the original methods: Counting gave a median of roughly 100,000 TCRs per sample, with values ranging from 23,224 to 690,600. One entry per CDR3 protein results from TCRdb running MiXCR on the RACE reads. It is TCRdb's table, rather than the study itself, that gives the V and J calls and clone size. The sample holds some 110,000 distinct CDR3 sequences, about 12% seen once.

The sequences come from whole blood, collected in connection with sensitization to the hapten diphenylcyclopropenone (DPC). The TCR was taken from a woman between 50 and 59 years old with alopecia areata. Some clones in this sample may be carry-over from other donors' samples. The rearrangement joins TRBV29-1 to TRBJ2-3, with D possibly being TRBD1 or TRBD2 (5 bases each). CDR3 region: CSVVRDSTDTQYF. Here the CDR3 DNA reads TGCAGCGTTGTTCGGGACAGCACAGATACGCAGTATTTT.